Shown below are 28 T cell receptor beta chains from a single sample sequenced in a study of CD8 T cells in ankylosing spondylitis. TCRdb redid the calling of the 5' RACE reads with MiXCR, one entry per CDR3 protein. The repertoire holds about 240,000 distinct CDR3 sequences, with approximately 9% as singletons. The sample comprised blood, either unsorted or a sorted T cell fraction (not recorded which). The receptors come from a male donor with ankylosing spondylitis or in good health (not recorded which).

There are many counts of this clonotype. V usage is TRBV7-9 and J usage is TRBJ2-1; 7 nucleotides agree with TRBD1. CDR1 and CDR2 (germline): SEHNR, FQNEAQ (reference sequence). V trimming: 7 bases; J trimming: 8 bases; junction bases outside the gene matches: 11. This CDR3 has 14 amino acids. The CDR3 is CASTLNEGADEQFF. DNA for the CDR3: TGTGCCAGCACCCTGAATGAGGGGGCAGATGAGCAGTTCTTC.

This clonotype appeared many times. The CDR3 here is CASSSNRGRGPKAEAFF. The CDR3 nucleotides are TGTGCCAGCAGCTCAAACCGAGGGAGAGGACCCAAGGCTGAAGCTTTCTTT. The chain has TRBV7-9 and TRBJ1-1; D remains ambiguous. Germline CDR1 is SEHNR and CDR2 is FQNEAQ (reference sequence). The CDR3 extends over 17 amino acids. Trimming stripped 4 bases from V and 6 bases from J, with 24 bases between.

This clonotype has more than one count but fewer than ten. The chain couples TRBV11-2 to TRBJ2-1, with TRBD1 matching over 9 bases. Germline trimming cut 4 bases from V and 6 bases from J; bases unmatched to any gene: 10. CDR1 and CDR2 from the germline V gene are SGHAT and FQNNGV. The CDR3 loop spans 16 amino acids. CDR3 bases: TGTGCCAGCAGCTCTCTAATGGGACAGGGCTCCAATGAGCAGTTCTTC. Protein product: CASSSLMGQGSNEQFF.

The CDR3, as DNA: TGTGCCAGCAGCTTATGGTCCAGGGCTAATCAGCCCCAGCATTTT. Protein: CASSLWSRANQPQHF. The rearrangement uses TRBV7-2 and TRBJ1-5, with a tentative D call TRBD1 (5 bases). The V gene lost 2 bases and the J gene lost 4 bases, with 12 bases spanning the gap. The CDR3 runs 15 residues. Germline V CDR1 and CDR2: SGHTA, FQGNSA. Drawing the rest from reference TRBV7-2 and TRBJ1-5, the complete variable domain is GAGVSQSPSNKVTEKGKDVELRCDPISGHTALYWYRQSLGQGLEFLIYFQGNSAPDKSGLPSDRFSAERTGGSVSTLTIQRTQQEDSAVYLCASSLWSRANQPQHFGDGTRLSIL.

The chain carries TRBV15 and TRBJ2-1; D ambiguous. The germline gives CDR1 LNHNV, CDR2 YYDKDF (reference sequence). The ends were cut back, 5 bases at V and 0 bases at J, with 8 bases in the middle. The CDR3 covers 14 residues. The CDR3 DNA sequence: TGTGCCACCAGCTGGCTTAGCTCCTACAATGAGCAGTTCTTC. Translation gives CATSWLSSYNEQFF.

The V and J genes are TRBV14 and TRBJ2-6; the D is unclear. V was shortened by 4 bases and J by 3 bases, with 7 bases between the two germline ends. The CDR3 length is 14 residues. Per germline, CDR1 SGHDN and CDR2 FVKESK. The CDR3 sequence is CASSPLGGANVLTF. Here the CDR3 DNA reads TGTGCCAGCAGCCCCCTCGGTGGGGCCAACGTCCTGACTTTC.

This clonotype has only a few counts. The genes are TRBV7-9 and TRBJ1-1, with TRBD1 as a possible D gene (6 bases). The CDR3 is made up of 14 amino acids. Trimming stripped 3 bases from V and 1 base from J, with 9 bases between. Per germline, CDR1 SEHNR and CDR2 FQNEAQ (reference sequence). Written as DNA, the CDR3 is TGTGCCAGCAGCTTCCGGGACAAGAACACTGAAGCTTTCTTT. Amino acid sequence: CASSFRDKNTEAFF.

The chain uses TRBV6-2 or TRBV6-3 and TRBJ2-3; 14 nucleotides agree with TRBD2. Germline values: CDR1 MNHEY, CDR2 SVGEGT. V was pared by 6 bases and J by 7 bases, with 9 bases of the junction left unmatched. CDR3 length equals 16 residues. The CDR3 is CASRRLAGGPEHTQYF. The CDR3 nucleotides read TGTGCCAGCAGGAGACTAGCGGGAGGGCCGGAGCATACGCAGTATTTT.

This clonotype has at least ten counts. The chain recombines TRBV4-2 with TRBJ1-1; tentatively, D is TRBD1 (5 bases). Germline-derived CDR1 and CDR2 are LGHNA and YNFKEQ. Trimming removed 1 base at V and 2 bases at J, with 11 bases between. The CDR3 extends over 15 amino acids. CDR3 region: CASSQVGPANTEAFF. In nucleotides, the CDR3 is TGTGCCAGCAGCCAAGTGGGACCCGCTAACACTGAAGCTTTCTTT.

The chain recombines TRBV7-2 with TRBJ2-4; 8 nucleotides agree with TRBD2. The V gene's germline CDR1 is SGHTA and CDR2 FQGNSA. This CDR3 region has 16 residues. J lost 9 bases, V lost 4 bases, and 14 bases had no gene match. The CDR3: CASSSIPSGSTGIQYF. The CDR3 DNA reads as TGTGCCAGCAGCTCGATTCCTAGCGGGTCAACGGGCATTCAGTACTTC.

The chain recombines TRBV9 with TRBJ1-3; no reliable D call. From germline, CDR1 is SGDLS and CDR2 YYNGEE. The CDR3 length is 14 residues. Between the trimmed V and J ends, which lost 0 bases and 0 bases, there was a span of 4 bases. DNA of the CDR3: TGTGCCAGCAGCGTAGACGACTCTGGAAACACCATATATTTT. Protein sequence: CASSVDDSGNTIYF.

The chain has TRBV5-1 and TRBJ1-3; D is unresolved. CDR3 size: 14 residues. In germline, CDR1 is SGHRS, CDR2 YFSETQ. The V and J ends lost 0 bases and 3 bases respectively, with 7 bases between them. The DNA of the CDR3 is TGCGCCAGCAGCTTGGAGCCCGGTGGAAACACCATATATTTT. Its translation: CASSLEPGGNTIYF.

This sequence joins TRBV20-1 and TRBJ2-1, with 7 bases that match TRBD2. Trimming cost V 3 bases and J 0 bases; bases outside gene matches: 5. The germline CDR1 and CDR2 sequences are DFQATT and SNEGSKA (reference sequence). This CDR3 is 15 amino acids long. The CDR3 coding sequence is TGCAGTGCTAGCTCAGCGGGATCCTCCTACAATGAGCAGTTCTTC. This translates into CSASSAGSSYNEQFF.

This clonotype was seen repeatedly, ten times or more. The rearrangement links TRBV12-3 or TRBV12-4 to TRBJ1-2; D is ambiguous. CDR3 length: 16 amino acids. V was trimmed by 3 bases and J by 1 base, leaving 15 bases between them. CDR3 sequence reads: CASSLIIREGNYGYTF. The CDR3 DNA is TGTGCCAGCAGTTTGATTATTAGGGAGGGTAACTATGGCTACACCTTC.

This clonotype has at least ten counts. The chain couples TRBV6-1 to TRBJ2-7; a weak D match, TRBD1 (6 bases). Germline CDR1 MNHNS, CDR2 SASEGT. This CDR3 region has 14 residues. Trimming took 6 bases from V and 3 from J, leaving 15 bases between them. CDR3 in amino acids: CASSPGDKSYEQYF. Here the CDR3 DNA reads TGTGCCAGCAGCCCCGGGGACAAGAGCTACGAGCAGTACTTC.

This clonotype was picked up many times. The chain is built from TRBV12-3 or TRBV12-4 and TRBJ1-3; 7 nucleotides agree with TRBD1. The length of the CDR3 is 15 residues. V trimming: 5 bases; J trimming: 5 bases; junction bases outside the gene matches: 9. The CDR3 here is CASSTGARRRNTIYF. The CDR3 nucleotides read TGTGCCAGCAGTACAGGGGCCCGGCGGAGAAACACCATATATTTT.

This clonotype showed up many times. V usage is TRBV7-2 and J usage is TRBJ2-1, with D perhaps assigned TRBD1 or TRBD2 (5 bases each). Trimming removed 5 bases from V and 8 bases from J, with 7 bases in between. The CDR3 totals 11 residues. In germline, CDR1 is SGHTA, CDR2 FQGNSA. In DNA, the CDR3 is TGTGCCAGCAGCGGGGGACATGAGCAGTTCTTC. It is translated as CASSGGHEQFF.

In this sample, this clonotype turned up a few times. The rearrangement joins TRBV20-1 to TRBJ1-1; D perhaps matches TRBD1 (6 bases). Per germline, CDR1 DFQATT and CDR2 SNEGSKA (reference sequence). The CDR3 length is 13 residues. The V end was cut by 2 bases, the J end by 5 bases, with 12 bases between. The CDR3 region is CSARTEGGTEAFF. CDR3 DNA: TGCAGTGCTAGAACGGAGGGGGGAACTGAAGCTTTCTTT.

There are many counts of this clonotype. The chain employs TRBV29-1 and TRBJ1-5; TRBD1 matches 11 bases. Germline loops: CDR1 SQVTM, CDR2 ANQGSEA. Trimming took 6 bases from V and 4 from J; bases not matched to a gene: 2. The length of the CDR3 is 13 residues. DNA for the CDR3: TGCAGCGTCAGGGACAGGGGGAATCAGCCCCAGCATTTT. Translation: CSVRDRGNQPQHF.

This rearrangement joins TRBV7-9 to TRBJ2-2, with D unclear. The CDR3 covers 13 residues. The V gene lost 3 bases and the J gene lost 4 bases, with 6 bases spanning the gap. Per the germline V gene, CDR1 is SEHNR and CDR2 is FQNEAQ (reference sequence). CDR3 nucleotide sequence: TGTGCCAGCAGCTTCTTTCCCACCGGGGAGCTGTTTTTT. This codes for CASSFFPTGELFF.

Points on this clonotype: Mismatch with germline at one junction end may stem from a read error. The chain joins TRBV6-2 or TRBV6-3 to TRBJ1-5; possibly TRBD1 for D (6 bases). From germline, CDR1 is MNHEY and CDR2 SVGEGT. The CDR3 contains 17 residues. The CDR3, as DNA: TGTGCCAGCAGCACAACCGTCGCGGGGGGGCTTTGGCAGCCCCAGCATTTC. Protein product: CASSTTVAGGLWQPQHF.

The CDR3 bases are TGTGCCAGCAGCAACCCTCTGCGGCATGCTTACAATGAGCAGTTCTTC. This gives the protein CASSNPLRHAYNEQFF. This chain connects TRBV7-8 to TRBJ2-1; D ambiguous. Between the trimmed V and J ends, which lost 5 bases and 4 bases, there was a span of 18 bases. CDR3 length: 16 residues. Per the germline V gene, CDR1 is SGHVS and CDR2 is FQNEAQ.

This clonotype was seen ten or more times. The chain employs TRBV5-6 and TRBJ2-1, with D perhaps TRBD2 (6 bases). Germline assignment: CDR1 SGHDT and CDR2 YYEEEE. The CDR3 sequence is 16 residues long. The V end lost 3 bases, the J end lost 0 bases, and 13 bases lay between the germline ends. Here the CDR3 DNA reads TGTGCCAGCAGCTCCGGGACTGGGCTCTCCTACAATGAGCAGTTCTTC. This gives the protein CASSSGTGLSYNEQFF.

This clonotype was recorded at least ten times. The chain joins TRBV7-2 to TRBJ1-5, with TRBD1 as a possible D gene (5 bases). There are 14 residues in the CDR3. CDR1 is SGHTA and CDR2 is FQGNSA in the germline V gene. V lost 6 bases, J lost 3 bases, and 12 bases lay in between. The CDR3, as DNA: TGTGCCAGCAGTTTCGGGGACGCCAATCAGCCCCAGCATTTT. Translating gives CASSFGDANQPQHF.

Many counts were recorded for this clonotype. The chain employs TRBV15 and TRBJ1-1; 9 nucleotides align to TRBD1. This CDR3 is built from 16 residues. V dropped 3 bases and J dropped 7; count of bases not matched to a gene: 12. Germline CDR1 is LNHNV and CDR2 is YYDKDF (reference sequence). The CDR3 protein is CATSRSPGQGVYEAFF. The CDR3 DNA reads as TGTGCCACCAGCAGGTCACCGGGACAGGGAGTGTATGAAGCTTTCTTT.

The table lists this clonotype with a count of one. The CDR3 loop reads CASSQDLVGRGEQFF. CDR3 bases: TGCGCCAGCAGCCAAGATTTGGTCGGGAGAGGGGAGCAGTTCTTC. This chain joins TRBV4-3 and TRBJ2-1; possible D gene TRBD2, 6 bases. This CDR3 region has 15 residues. Trimming stripped 0 bases from V and 10 bases from J, with 16 bases between. Per germline, CDR1 LGHNA and CDR2 YSLEER.

This clonotype was counted at least ten times. CDR3 nucleotide sequence: TGTGCCAGCTCACTCATTACCCTAGCGAACTCCTACAATGAGCAGTTCTTC. It is translated as CASSLITLANSYNEQFF. This chain joins TRBV18 and TRBJ2-1; possible D gene TRBD2, 6 bases. This CDR3 comprises 17 residues. V lost 4 bases and J 0 bases, leaving 16 bases between the germline ends. Germline CDR1 and CDR2: KGHSH and LQKENI.

This rearrangement joins TRBV5-1 to TRBJ1-1; TRBD1 might be the D (6 bases). Trimming pared 0 bases from V and 5 bases from J, leaving 14 bases between. This CDR3 comprises 15 residues. Germline CDR1 is SGHRS and CDR2 is YFSETQ. The CDR3 reads CASSLGEGGRTEAFF. CDR3 DNA: TGCGCCAGCAGCTTGGGGGAGGGGGGGCGGACTGAAGCTTTCTTT.